This is a list of T cell receptor beta chains from one sample in a study of blood T cell repertoires in COVID-19. The assay was immunoSEQ multiplex PCR, and TCRdb's table has in-frame clones only and misses some. Of more than 200,000 clones listed, about 91% were seen once; the top ten hold about 5.9%. Sequenced: peripheral blood. These receptors were obtained from a woman younger than 45 with COVID-19, enrolled during active disease. The CDR3 runs from the conserved cysteine through the conserved F or W. D genes are given only for firm matches. Only some rows state a clone size, as once, few, many or a class for expanded clones.

v_gene	j_gene	d_gene	abundance	CDR3nt	CDR3aa
TRBV10-2	TRBJ1-5	NA	NA	TGCGCCAGCAGTGAGGCCTTGAGTAGCAATCAGCCCCAGCATTTT	CASSEALSSNQPQHF
TRBV10-3	TRBJ2-3	NA	NA	TGTGCCATCAGTGGGGGTAGAGGGCGGCATGGAGATACGCAGTATTTT	CAISGGRGRHGDTQYF
TRBV4-1	TRBJ2-1	TRBD1	once	TGCGCCAGCAGCCAATTAGTGGGACAGGGGCTGTCTAGGGGCTCCTACAATGAGCAGTTCTTC	CASSQLVGQGLSRGSYNEQFF
TRBV10-3	TRBJ1-2	TRBD1	NA	TGTGCCATCAGTGAGTACCCGGGACAGGAGGGTTATGGCTACACCTTC	CAISEYPGQEGYGYTF
TRBV2	TRBJ2-7	TRBD1	NA	TGTGCCAGCAGGGGGACAGGGGGTGAGGAGCAGTACTTC	CASRGTGGEEQYF
TRBV6-6	TRBJ1-1	NA	NA	TGTGCCAGCAGCACTCAGGGCATGAACACTGAAGCTTTCTTT	CASSTQGMNTEAFF
TRBV4-2	TRBJ2-5	TRBD2	NA	TGTGCCAGCAGCCAAGAACTAGCGGGGGGAGAGACCCAGTACTTC	CASSQELAGGETQYF
TRBV10-3	TRBJ2-3	TRBD1	NA	TGTGCCATCAGACCGAGGGGACAGAGTAGCACAGATACGCAGTATTTT	CAIRPRGQSSTDTQYF
TRBV4-3	TRBJ1-4	TRBD1	NA	TGCGCCAGCAGCGCATACCGGGACAGTTCACTCCTCCTTAATGAAAAACTGTTTTTT	CASSAYRDSSLLLNEKLFF
TRBV2	TRBJ2-4	NA	NA	TGTGCCAGCAGTGAAGTATTTGGGGGGACCAAAAACATTCAGTACTTC	CASSEVFGGTKNIQYF
TRBV15	TRBJ1-3	NA	NA	TGTGCCACCAGCAAGGTTGGGGGGAACACCATATATTTT	CATSKVGGNTIYF
TRBV12-3/TRBV12-4	TRBJ1-2	TRBD1	NA	TGTGCCAGCACCGTACAGGGGGCCGGAGGCTACACCTTC	CASTVQGAGGYTF
TRBV6-5	TRBJ1-6	NA	NA	TGTGCTAGCAGCAAGCACGGGGGATCCCAACCCCTCCACTTT	CASSKHGGSQPLHF
TRBV4-3	TRBJ1-1	NA	NA	TGCGCCAGCAGCCAAGATACTAGTTCTCGGGACACTGAAGCTTTCTTT	CASSQDTSSRDTEAFF
TRBV19	TRBJ2-2	TRBD2	NA	TGTGCCAGTAGTAGGAAACTAGCGGGAGAGGGCGGGGAGCTGTTTTTT	CASSRKLAGEGGELFF
TRBV28	TRBJ2-1	TRBD2	NA	TGTGCCAGCCAAAGCGGGGGTTTAAAGAATGAGCAGTTCTTC	CASQSGGLKNEQFF
TRBV6-1	TRBJ2-7	NA	NA	TGTGCCAGCAGACAGGGATCCTCCTACGAGCAGTACTTC	CASRQGSSYEQYF
TRBV7-2	TRBJ2-7	NA	NA	TGTGCCAGCAGCTCCCCGGGAGATTTCTACGAGCAGTACTTC	CASSSPGDFYEQYF
TRBV27	TRBJ2-2	TRBD1	NA	TGTGCCAGCAGTCCTGAAGGACAGGGAGGCACCGGGGAGCTGTTTTTT	CASSPEGQGGTGELFF
TRBV9	TRBJ1-5	NA	NA	TGTGCCAGCAGCGTAACAGTGTCGGCAGTAGAGAAGGGCAATCAGCCCCAGCATTTT	CASSVTVSAVEKGNQPQHF
TRBV19	TRBJ2-3	NA	once	TGTGCCAGTAGTTACTCGCGCACAGATACGCAGTATTTT	CASSYSRTDTQYF
TRBV10-2	TRBJ1-2	NA	NA	TGCGCCAGCAGCGTGGGAGCGGCTGGCGGCTACACCTTC	CASSVGAAGGYTF
TRBV20-1	TRBJ2-3	NA	NA	TGCAGTGCTAGTCGGGCTAGCGCGGGCGCAGATACGCAGTATTTT	CSASRASAGADTQYF
TRBV19	TRBJ1-6	NA	NA	TGTGCCAGTAGAAACTTGAATTCACCCCTCCACTTT	CASRNLNSPLHF
TRBV3-1/TRBV3-2	TRBJ1-1	TRBD1	NA	TGTGCCAGCAGCCTCGTCCCAGGGGGGAACACTGAAGCTTTCTTT	CASSLVPGGNTEAFF
TRBV24-1	TRBJ2-2	NA	NA	TGTGCCACCTCACCCCTGGGCGGGACCGGGGAGCTGTTTTTT	CATSPLGGTGELFF
TRBV6-4	TRBJ2-5	NA	NA	TGTGCCAGCAGTGAACGAGCCACGGAGACCCAGTACTTC	CASSERATETQYF
TRBV6-4	TRBJ1-1	NA	NA	TGTGCCAGCAGTGACGGGGCGAGCCGGAAAGCTTTCTTT	CASSDGASRKAFF
TRBV9	TRBJ1-2	NA	NA	TGTGCCAGCAATCTAGGCAGGGACTATGGCTACACCTTC	CASNLGRDYGYTF
TRBV3-1/TRBV3-2	TRBJ1-6	NA	NA	TGTGCCAGCAGTTCTCCCCGGAGCTCCTATAATTCACCCCTCCACTTT	CASSSPRSSYNSPLHF
TRBV5-8	TRBJ2-3	NA	NA	TGTGCCAGCAGCTTGTCAGGGCGTACGCAGTATTTT	CASSLSGRTQYF
TRBV19	TRBJ2-1	TRBD2	few	TGTGCCAGTAGTATAGCTAACGGGGGGGCATGGAATGAGCAGTTCTTC	CASSIANGGAWNEQFF
TRBV5-5	TRBJ2-1	TRBD2	NA	TGTGCCAGCAGCTTTATGCCAACTACAATAGCGGGGAACAATGAGCAGTTCTTC	CASSFMPTTIAGNNEQFF
TRBV19	TRBJ2-7	NA	NA	TGTGCCAGTAGTATTGGACTCGGATCCCCAAGTGAGCAGTACTTC	CASSIGLGSPSEQYF
TRBV29-1	TRBJ2-3	TRBD1	NA	TGCAGCGTTGAAGGACAGGGGGTGGCAGATACGCAGTATTTT	CSVEGQGVADTQYF
TRBV15	TRBJ2-5	NA	NA	TGTGCCACCAGCAGAGATCACAGTGGAGAGACCCAGTACTTC	CATSRDHSGETQYF
TRBV9	TRBJ2-5	TRBD2	NA	TGTGCCAGCAGCCCAGGACTAGCGGGAGGGATCTTCCAAGAGACCCAGTACTTC	CASSPGLAGGIFQETQYF
TRBV7-2	TRBJ1-1	NA	NA	TGTGCCAGCAGCTTAGGGGGCACGAACACTGAAGCTTTCTTT	CASSLGGTNTEAFF
TRBV10-1	TRBJ2-4	NA	NA	TGCGCCAGCAGTGAGTCAACAGGACACTTAGCCAAAAACATTCAGTACTTC	CASSESTGHLAKNIQYF
TRBV10-2	TRBJ2-7	TRBD2	NA	TGCGCCAGCAGTGAGATCCTAGCGGGGGTGGATGAGCAGTACTTC	CASSEILAGVDEQYF
TRBV6-5	TRBJ2-5	NA	once	TGTGCCAGCAGTTACGAACAGGGCGTGATGGAGACCCAGTACTTC	CASSYEQGVMETQYF
TRBV20-1	TRBJ1-5	TRBD1	NA	TGCAGTGCTAGAAGGGGGCTCTTCCAGCATTTT	CSARRGLFQHF
TRBV7-8	TRBJ2-1	NA	NA	TGTGCCAGCAGCCCCCCTTCGCGAAATGAGCAGTTCTTC	CASSPPSRNEQFF
TRBV5-4	TRBJ1-2	NA	once	TGTGCCAGCAGCTTGGGGGGGAGGGGTAACGACTATGGCTACACCTTC	CASSLGGRGNDYGYTF
TRBV2	TRBJ2-1	NA	NA	TGTGCCAGCAGTGAACCACTAGCTCGACACAATGAGCAGTTCTTC	CASSEPLARHNEQFF
TRBV7-2	TRBJ2-7	NA	NA	TGTGCCAGCAGCTTAGTAGGATCGGGTTCGAGGTACAATAACGAGCAGTACTTC	CASSLVGSGSRYNNEQYF
TRBV27	TRBJ2-7	NA	NA	TGTGCCAGCAGTGAGAGTGGAACTACGGGGGAGCAGTACTTC	CASSESGTTGEQYF
TRBV23-1	TRBJ2-3	NA	NA	TGCGCCAGCACCCACACAGATACGCAGTATTTT	CASTHTDTQYF